The present entry profiles one TCR beta chain with its context. Its target is unknown. Germline V gene sequence: CDR1 PRHDT, CDR2 FYEKMQ (reference sequence). The CDR3 has 15 amino acids. Unmatched junction bases numbered 5, after V lost 1 base and J lost 5 bases. This entry belongs to a study of T-cell memory formation after mild COVID-19. Turning to the study itself: Largely, TCR clusters stayed within a single donor.

Findings and caveats of the study: Among contracting clones, CD4+ were mainly CM/EM and CD8+ enriched in EMRA. The study detected some responding clones in pre-infection memory, suggesting cross-reactive memory joined.

Employing constant-segment primers, 5'RACE generated TCR alpha and TCR beta cDNA libraries bearing sample barcodes and UMIs. TCRdb redid the calling of the 5' RACE reads with MiXCR, one entry per CDR3 protein. The sample holds some 250,000 distinct CDR3 sequences, approximately 18% seen once. What was sequenced was PBMCs or a T cell subset sorted from them (not recorded which). The rearrangement links TRBV13 to TRBJ1-2, with TRBD1 matching 9 bases. The TCR comes from a man aged 18 to 30 who had mild COVID-19 (a few samples of this study predate the infection). Cell type and time point are not known. The CDR3 sequence: CASSLAGQGLYGYTF. The CDR3 DNA reads TGTGCCAGCAGCTTAGCGGGACAGGGATTATATGGCTACACCTTC.